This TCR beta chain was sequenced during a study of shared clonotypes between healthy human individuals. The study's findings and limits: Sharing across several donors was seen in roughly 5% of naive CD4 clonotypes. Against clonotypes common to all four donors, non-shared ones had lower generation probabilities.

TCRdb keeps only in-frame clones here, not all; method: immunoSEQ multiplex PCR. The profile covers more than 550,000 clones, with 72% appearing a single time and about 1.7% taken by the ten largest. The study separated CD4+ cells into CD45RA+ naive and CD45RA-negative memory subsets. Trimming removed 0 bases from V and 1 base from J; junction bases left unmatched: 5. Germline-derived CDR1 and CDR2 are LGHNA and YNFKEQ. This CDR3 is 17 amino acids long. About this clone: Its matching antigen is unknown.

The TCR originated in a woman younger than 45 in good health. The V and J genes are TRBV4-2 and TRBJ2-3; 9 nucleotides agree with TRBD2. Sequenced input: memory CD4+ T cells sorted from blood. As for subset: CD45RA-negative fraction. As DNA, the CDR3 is TGTGCCAGCAGCCAAGATCCCGCGGGAGGGGGCACAGATACGCAGTATTTT. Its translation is CASSQDPAGGGTDTQYF.